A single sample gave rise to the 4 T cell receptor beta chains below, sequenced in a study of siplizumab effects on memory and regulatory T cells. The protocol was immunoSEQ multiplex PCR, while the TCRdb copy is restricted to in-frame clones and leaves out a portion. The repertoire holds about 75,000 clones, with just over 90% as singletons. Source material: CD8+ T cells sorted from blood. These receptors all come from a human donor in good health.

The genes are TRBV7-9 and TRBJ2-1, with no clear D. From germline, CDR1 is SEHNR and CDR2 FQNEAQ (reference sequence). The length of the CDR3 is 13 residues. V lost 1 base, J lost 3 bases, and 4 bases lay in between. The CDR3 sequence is CASSLVNYNEQFF. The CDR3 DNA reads TGTGCCAGCAGCTTAGTTAACTACAATGAGCAGTTCTTC.

CDR3 sequence: CASTTGQGRTGELFF. CDR3 nucleotide sequence: TGTGCCAGCACCACCGGACAGGGAAGAACCGGGGAGCTGTTTTTT. The chain has TRBV7-8 and TRBJ2-2, with TRBD1 identical over 8 bases. The trim removed 7 bases at V and 5 bases at J, leaving 9 bases unmatched. The CDR3 is 15 residues long. Germline lookup yields CDR1 SGHVS and CDR2 FQNEAQ. The whole variable domain, remainder taken from reference TRBV7-8 and TRBJ2-2, is GAGVSQSPRYKVAKRGQDVALRCDPISGHVSLFWYQQALGQGPEFLTYFQNEAQLDKSGLPSDRFFAERPEGSVSTLKIQRTQQEDSAVYLCASTTGQGRTGELFFGEGSRLTVL.

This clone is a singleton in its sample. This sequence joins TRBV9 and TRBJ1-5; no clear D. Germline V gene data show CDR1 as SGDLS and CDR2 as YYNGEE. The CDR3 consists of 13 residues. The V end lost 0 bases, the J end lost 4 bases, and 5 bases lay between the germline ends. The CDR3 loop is CASSVASNQPQHF. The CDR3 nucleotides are TGTGCCAGCAGCGTAGCGTCTAATCAGCCCCAGCATTTT.

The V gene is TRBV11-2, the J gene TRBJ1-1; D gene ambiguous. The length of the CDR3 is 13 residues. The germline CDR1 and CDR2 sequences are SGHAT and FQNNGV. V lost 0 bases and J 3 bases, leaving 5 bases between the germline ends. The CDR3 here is CASSLESHTEAFF. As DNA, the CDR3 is TGTGCCAGCAGCTTAGAGTCCCACACTGAAGCTTTCTTT.